This T cell receptor (beta chain) was retrieved from a study of CD8 T cells in ankylosing spondylitis. Worth noting for this clonotype: Its antigen is as yet unknown.

Notes on the study in general: Blood of patients with ankylosing spondylitis appeared to be characterized by a TCR beta motif of several highly homologous variants.

CDR1 and CDR2 (germline): MDHEN, SYDVKM. This CDR3 has 15 residues. V gave up 3 bases and J gave up 0 bases, with 9 bases separating them. TCRdb processed the 5' RACE reads anew with MiXCR; each CDR3 protein has one entry. Among about 540,000 distinct CDR3 sequences listed, over 9.5% were seen once. Sequences were obtained from blood, either unsorted or a sorted T cell fraction (not recorded which). The chain couples TRBV28 to TRBJ1-3; the D is unclear. The source of this sequence is a male donor with ankylosing spondylitis. CDR3 protein: CASSFLGSSGNTIYF. The CDR3 nucleotides are TGTGCCAGCAGTTTCTTGGGATCCTCTGGAAACACCATATATTTT.